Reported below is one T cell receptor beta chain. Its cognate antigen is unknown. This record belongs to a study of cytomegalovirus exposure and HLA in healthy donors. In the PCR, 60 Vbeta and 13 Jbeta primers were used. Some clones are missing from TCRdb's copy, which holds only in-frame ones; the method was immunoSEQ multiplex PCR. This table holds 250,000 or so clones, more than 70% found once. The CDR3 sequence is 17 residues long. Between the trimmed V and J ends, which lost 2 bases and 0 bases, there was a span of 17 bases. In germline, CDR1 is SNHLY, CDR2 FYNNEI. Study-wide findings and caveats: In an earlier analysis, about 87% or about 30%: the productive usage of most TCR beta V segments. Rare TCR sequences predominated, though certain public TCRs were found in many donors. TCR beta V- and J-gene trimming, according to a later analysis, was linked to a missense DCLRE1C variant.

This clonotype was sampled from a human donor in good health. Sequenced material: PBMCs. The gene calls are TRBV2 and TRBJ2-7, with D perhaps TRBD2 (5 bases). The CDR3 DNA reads TGTGCCAGCAGTGAAATATCGCGGGCGAGGAACTCCTACGAGCAGTACTTC. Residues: CASSEISRARNSYEQYF. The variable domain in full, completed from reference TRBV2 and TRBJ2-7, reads EPEVTQTPSHQVTQMGQEVILRCVPISNHLYFYWYRQILGQKVEFLVSFYNNEISEKSEIFDDQFSVERPDGSNFTLKIRSTKLEDSAMYFCASSEISRARNSYEQYFGPGTRLTVT.